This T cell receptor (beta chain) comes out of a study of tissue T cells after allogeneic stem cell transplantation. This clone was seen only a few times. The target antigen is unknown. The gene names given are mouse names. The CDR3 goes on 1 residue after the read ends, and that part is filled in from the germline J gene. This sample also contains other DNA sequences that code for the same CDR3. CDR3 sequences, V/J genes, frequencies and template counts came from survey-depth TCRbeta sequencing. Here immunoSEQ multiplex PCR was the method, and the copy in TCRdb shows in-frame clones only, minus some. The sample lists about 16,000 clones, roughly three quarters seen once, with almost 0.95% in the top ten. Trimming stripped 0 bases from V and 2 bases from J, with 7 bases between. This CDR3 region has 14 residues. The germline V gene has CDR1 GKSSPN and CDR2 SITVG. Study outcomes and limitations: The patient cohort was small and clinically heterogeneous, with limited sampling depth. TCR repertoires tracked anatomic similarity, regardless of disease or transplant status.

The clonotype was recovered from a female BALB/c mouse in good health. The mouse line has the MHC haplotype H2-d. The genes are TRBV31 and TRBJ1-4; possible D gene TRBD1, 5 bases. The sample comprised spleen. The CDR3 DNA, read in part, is TGTGCCTGGAGTCTAGGACAATCCAACGAAAGATTATTT. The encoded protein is CAWSLGQSNERLF. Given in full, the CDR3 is CAWSLGQSNERLFF.